Below, 24 T cell receptor beta chains from the same sample are listed, as sequenced in a study of control samples from healthy donors and cancer patients. Clones were read by immunoSEQ multiplex PCR, and TCRdb kept only the in-frame ones, dropping some. The table includes 80,000 to 100,000 clones, 88% detected once. Sequenced: blood. The origin of the receptors is a man younger than 45 in good health.

This clone was seen only once. This chain links TRBV11-2 with TRBJ2-1; either TRBD1 or TRBD2 may supply D (5 bases each). The CDR3 loop spans 18 amino acids. V shed 0 bases and J shed 4 bases, with 19 bases lying between them. In germline, CDR1 is SGHAT, CDR2 FQNNGV. CDR3 nucleotides: TGTGCCAGCAGCTTAGAGTCCGTTAGAGGGGCATTATACAATGAGCAGTTCTTC. As protein: CASSLESVRGALYNEQFF.

This sequence joins TRBV4-1 and TRBJ2-7, with D unresolved. The germline gives CDR1 MGHRA, CDR2 YSYEKL. Trimming stripped 0 bases from V and 5 bases from J, with 14 bases between. This CDR3 comprises 15 residues. In DNA form, the CDR3 reads TGCGCCAGCAGCCAAGAGGGGTTCCGACCGGACGAGCAGTACTTC. It yields the protein CASSQEGFRPDEQYF.

V usage is TRBV27 and J usage is TRBJ2-3; no definite D call. CDR1 MNHEY and CDR2 SMNVEV come from the germline V gene (reference sequence). V lost 0 bases and J 2 bases, leaving 6 bases between the germline ends. The CDR3 is 14 amino acids. CDR3 in amino acids: CASSLSFYTDTQYF. The CDR3 nucleotides read TGTGCCAGCAGTTTATCGTTCTACACAGATACGCAGTATTTT.

This rearrangement joins TRBV19 to TRBJ1-1; D may be TRBD1 (5 bases). V lost 3 bases to trimming and J lost 0 bases, with 8 bases between them. Germline-derived CDR1 and CDR2 are LNHDA and SQIVND (reference sequence). The CDR3 extends over 14 amino acids. In DNA form, the CDR3 reads TGTGCCAGTAGTATCCAGGGCATGAACACTGAAGCTTTCTTT. Its translation is CASSIQGMNTEAFF.

The genes are TRBV10-2 and TRBJ1-1; 9 positions match TRBD1. CDR1 is WSHSY and CDR2 is SAAADI in the germline V gene. Trimming took 10 bases from V and 4 from J; bases not matched to a gene: 4. The CDR3 is 12 residues long. The CDR3 DNA follows: TGCGCCACCCAGACAGGGGGCACTGAAGCTTTCTTT. It specifies CATQTGGTEAFF.

The CDR3 loop is CASSMGSRGSTYEQYF. The CDR3 nucleotides read TGTGCCAGCAGCATGGGGTCCCGCGGGAGCACCTACGAGCAGTACTTC. This sequence joins TRBV21-1 and TRBJ2-7; the table's TRBD2 call for D was not verified on the DNA. TRBV21-1 is marked as a pseudogene. The CDR3 totals 16 residues.

The chain combines TRBV14 with TRBJ2-2; D possibly corresponds to TRBD1 (5 bases). V was pared by 6 bases and J by 6 bases, with 14 bases between. Germline CDR1 and CDR2: SGHDN and FVKESK. The CDR3 spans 14 residues. The CDR3 reads CASSWGAIAGELFF. CDR3 nucleotide sequence: TGTGCCAGCAGTTGGGGCGCGATAGCCGGGGAGCTGTTTTTT.

V is TRBV11-3 and J is TRBJ2-2, with D perhaps being TRBD1 or TRBD2 (6 bases each). The V gene lost 0 bases and the J gene lost 4 bases, with 15 bases spanning the gap. The CDR3 length is 17 residues. The germline V gene has CDR1 SGHNT and CDR2 YENEEA. The CDR3 loop reads CASSLEGGWGSTGELFF. The CDR3 bases are TGTGCCAGCAGCTTAGAGGGGGGCTGGGGGTCCACCGGGGAGCTGTTTTTT.

With respect to this clone: One end of the junction is discordant with germline, which a read error may explain. This chain uses TRBV6-1 with TRBJ2-7; maybe TRBD2 (7 bases). CDR1 and CDR2 (germline): MNHNS, SASEGT. The CDR3 extends over 12 amino acids. CDR3 residues: CASSEPRGAIHF. CDR3 nucleotides: TGTGCCAGCAGTGAACCCCGGGGGGCCATACACTTC.

The gene calls are TRBV5-1 and TRBJ1-4; 8 nucleotides match TRBD1. The V segment lost 4 bases and the J segment 8 bases; nucleotides outside the gene matches: 7. Germline V gene sequence: CDR1 SGHRS, CDR2 YFSETQ. The CDR3 totals 14 residues. CDR3 amino acids: CASSGDRLNEKLFF. The CDR3 nucleotides read TGCGCCAGCAGCGGGGACAGGCTGAACGAAAAACTGTTTTTT.

This clone has only one observation. This chain links TRBV3-1 (or the pseudogene TRBV3-2) with TRBJ1-1; 7 bases agree with TRBD1. This CDR3 comprises 15 residues. With V trimmed by 2 bases and J by 2 bases, 5 bases remained unmatched. Germline CDR1 reads LGHDT; CDR2 reads YNNKEL (reference sequence). CDR3 sequence reads: CASSQTYRGNTEAFF. The CDR3 DNA is TGTGCCAGCAGCCAAACATACAGGGGAAACACTGAAGCTTTCTTT.

This clone appeared a single time. The CDR3 DNA reads TGCGCCAGCAGCATCGGGACAGGGGGTTCCGGGGCCAACGTCCTGACTTTC. Translating gives CASSIGTGGSGANVLTF. The chain recombines TRBV5-1 with TRBJ2-6; 11 bases agree with TRBD1. J gave up 4 bases and V 4 bases, and 7 bases lay outside the gene matches. The CDR3 totals 17 residues. Germline lookup yields CDR1 SGHRS and CDR2 YFSETQ.

The rearrangement links TRBV6-6 to TRBJ2-7; the D is unclear. V was trimmed by 0 bases and J by 6 bases, leaving 6 bases between them. The CDR3 covers 12 residues. The germline gives CDR1 MNHNY, CDR2 SVGAGI (reference sequence). The CDR3 DNA sequence: TGTGCCAGCAGTTACTCTTCCCTCGAGCAGTACTTC. Its protein product is CASSYSSLEQYF.

The rearrangement joins TRBV9 to TRBJ2-3; no clear D. The CDR3 is made up of 13 amino acids. Germline V CDR1 and CDR2: SGDLS, YYNGEE. The V end lost 3 bases, the J end lost 1 base, and 6 bases lay between the germline ends. The CDR3 sequence: CASSAPGTDTQYF. CDR3 sequence (DNA): TGTGCCAGCAGCGCTCCAGGCACAGATACGCAGTATTTT.

This chain joins TRBV9 and TRBJ2-1, with a weak D call TRBD1 (6 bases). Germline CDR1 and CDR2: SGDLS and YYNGEE. Trimming cost V 1 base and J 6 bases, with 17 bases left between them. This CDR3 is built from 16 residues. The CDR3 loop reads CASSVHRSAGVNEQFF. The CDR3, as DNA: TGTGCCAGCAGCGTACACCGCTCCGCAGGGGTCAATGAGCAGTTCTTC. Using reference TRBV9 and TRBJ2-1 for the parts outside the CDR3, the full variable domain is DSGVTQTPKHLITATGQRVTLRCSPRSGDLSVYWYQQSLDQGLQFLIQYYNGEERAKGNILERFSAQQFPDLHSELNLSSLELGDSALYFCASSVHRSAGVNEQFFGPGTRLTVL.

The CDR3 reads CASSAQRNEQFF. CDR3 nucleotide sequence: TGTGCCAGCAGCGCCCAGCGGAATGAGCAGTTCTTC. The genes are TRBV7-2 and TRBJ2-1; a weak D match, TRBD2 (5 bases). Germline values: CDR1 SGHTA, CDR2 FQGNSA. The CDR3 spans 12 residues. Trimming took off 5 bases at V and 7 bases at J, with 9 bases between the two ends.

The chain has TRBV2 and TRBJ1-5; possibly TRBD1 for D (5 bases). Trimming pared 4 bases from V and 0 bases from J, leaving 13 bases between. There are 16 residues in the CDR3. Germline V gene data show CDR1 as SNHLY and CDR2 as FYNNEI. CDR3 in amino acids: CASSGPGTVSNQPQHF. The CDR3 DNA reads TGTGCCAGCAGTGGGCCTGGGACCGTTAGCAATCAGCCCCAGCATTTT.

This clone was seen a single time. This sequence joins TRBV29-1 and TRBJ2-2, with D perhaps TRBD1 or TRBD2 (5 bases each). The CDR3 runs 15 residues. V gave up 8 bases and J gave up 0 bases, with 16 bases separating them. Germline CDR1 SQVTM, CDR2 ANQGSEA. CDR3 protein: CSLFGASSNTGELFF. In DNA, the CDR3 is TGCAGCTTATTCGGGGCTAGCTCGAACACCGGGGAGCTGTTTTTT.

This chain joins TRBV27 and TRBJ2-3; possibly TRBD1 for D (6 bases). The CDR3 is made up of 15 amino acids. The germline gives CDR1 MNHEY, CDR2 SMNVEV (reference sequence). The V end lost 10 bases, the J end lost 0 bases, and 17 bases lay between the germline ends. The CDR3 DNA sequence: TGTGCCACCTCACTACAGGGCCTCAGCACAGATACGCAGTATTTT. This gives the protein CATSLQGLSTDTQYF.

The V and J genes are TRBV3-1 (or the pseudogene TRBV3-2) and TRBJ2-1; D call uncertain. This CDR3 comprises 14 residues. CDR1 is LGHDT and CDR2 is YNNKEL in the germline V gene (reference sequence). Trimming stripped 3 bases from V and 5 bases from J, with 11 bases between. CDR3 coding DNA: TGTGCCAGCAGCCAGACGCAATCCCACAATGAGCAGTTCTTC. This translates into CASSQTQSHNEQFF.

The chain joins TRBV13 to TRBJ2-3, with TRBD1 as a possible D gene (5 bases). CDR1 and CDR2 from the germline V gene are PRHDT and FYEKMQ (reference sequence). This CDR3 has 13 residues. V gave up 2 bases and J gave up 8 bases, with 11 bases separating them. The CDR3 is CASSLNYGATQYF. The CDR3 nucleotides read TGTGCCAGCAGCTTAAACTATGGGGCTACGCAGTATTTT. Based on the CDR3 plus reference TRBV13 and TRBJ2-3, the full variable domain is AAGVIQSPRHLIKEKRETATLKCYPIPRHDTVYWYQQGPGQDPQFLISFYEKMQSDKGSIPDRFSAQQFSDYHSELNMSSLELGDSALYFCASSLNYGATQYFGPGTRLTVL.

This chain joins TRBV5-1 and TRBJ2-3; TRBD1 matches at 7 bases. The germline V gene has CDR1 SGHRS and CDR2 YFSETQ. The CDR3 covers 18 residues. Germline trimming cut 0 bases from V and 1 base from J; bases unmatched to any gene: 11. CDR3 sequence reads: CASSLDALQGLGTDTQYF. Written as DNA, the CDR3 is TGCGCCAGCAGCTTGGACGCCCTACAGGGGCTAGGCACAGATACGCAGTATTTT.

This sequence joins TRBV28 and TRBJ2-1; D is ambiguous. V was trimmed by 7 bases and J by 3 bases, leaving 7 bases between them. Germline-derived CDR1 and CDR2 are MDHEN and SYDVKM. The CDR3 sequence is 12 residues long. The DNA of the CDR3 is TGTGCCAGCACCTTACGCTACAATGAGCAGTTCTTC. As protein: CASTLRYNEQFF.

V gene TRBV27 combines with J gene TRBJ1-1; 7 nucleotides line up with TRBD1. This CDR3 contains 13 residues. V trimming: 3 bases; J trimming: 6 bases; junction bases outside the gene matches: 4. Per germline, CDR1 MNHEY and CDR2 SMNVEV (reference sequence). CDR3 residues: CASSFDRAAEAFF. The DNA of the CDR3 is TGTGCCAGCAGTTTTGACAGGGCCGCTGAAGCTTTCTTT.